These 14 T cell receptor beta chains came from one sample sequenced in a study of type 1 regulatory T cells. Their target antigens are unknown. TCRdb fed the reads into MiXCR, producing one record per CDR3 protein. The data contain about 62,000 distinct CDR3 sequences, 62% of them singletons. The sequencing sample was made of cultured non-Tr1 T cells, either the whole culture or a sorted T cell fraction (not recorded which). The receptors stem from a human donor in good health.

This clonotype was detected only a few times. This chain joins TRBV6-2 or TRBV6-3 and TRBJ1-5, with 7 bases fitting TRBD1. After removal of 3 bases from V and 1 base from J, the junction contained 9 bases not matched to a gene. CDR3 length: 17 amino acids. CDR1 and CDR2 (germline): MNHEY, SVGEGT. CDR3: CASSYIRGPTSNQPQHF. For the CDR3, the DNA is TGTGCCAGCAGTTATATTAGGGGGCCTACAAGCAATCAGCCCCAGCATTTT.

The CDR3 DNA reads TGTGCCAGCAGCTCGCTCAATGAGCAGTTCTTC. Protein product: CASSSLNEQFF. The genes are TRBV7-9 and TRBJ2-1; D is ambiguous. The V end lost 4 bases, the J end lost 6 bases, and 4 bases lay between the germline ends. The CDR3 length is 11 residues. Germline values: CDR1 SEHNR, CDR2 FQNEAQ (reference sequence). Full variable domain (rest looked up from reference TRBV7-9 and TRBJ2-1): DTGVSQNPRHKITKRGQNVTFRCDPISEHNRLYWYRQTLGQGPEFLTYFQNEAQLEKSRLLSDRFSAERPKGSFSTLEIQRTEQGDSAMYLCASSSLNEQFFGPGTRLTVL.

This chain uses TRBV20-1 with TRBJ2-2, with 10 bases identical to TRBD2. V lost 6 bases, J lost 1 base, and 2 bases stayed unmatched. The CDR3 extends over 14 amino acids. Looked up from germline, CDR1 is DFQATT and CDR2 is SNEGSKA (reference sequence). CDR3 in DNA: TGCAGTGCCAGGACTAGCGGGAACACCGGGGAGCTGTTTTTT. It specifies CSARTSGNTGELFF.

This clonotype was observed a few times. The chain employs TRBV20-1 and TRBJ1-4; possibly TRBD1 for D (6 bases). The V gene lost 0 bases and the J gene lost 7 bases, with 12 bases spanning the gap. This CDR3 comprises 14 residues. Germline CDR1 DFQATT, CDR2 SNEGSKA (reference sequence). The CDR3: CSARDPGGREKLFF. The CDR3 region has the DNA TGCAGTGCTAGAGATCCCGGGGGCCGTGAAAAACTGTTTTTT.

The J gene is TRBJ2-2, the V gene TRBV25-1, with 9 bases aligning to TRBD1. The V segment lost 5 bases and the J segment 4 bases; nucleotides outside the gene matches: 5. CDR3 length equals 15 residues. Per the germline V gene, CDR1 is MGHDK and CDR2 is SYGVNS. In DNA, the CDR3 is TGTGCCAGCAGTAAACAGGGGGCGCTCACCGGGGAGCTGTTTTTT. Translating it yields CASSKQGALTGELFF.

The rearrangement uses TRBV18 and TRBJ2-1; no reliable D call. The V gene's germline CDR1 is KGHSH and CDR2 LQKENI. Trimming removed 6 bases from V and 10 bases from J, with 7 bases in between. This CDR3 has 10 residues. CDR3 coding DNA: TGTGCCAGCTCTGGAAGCGAGCAGTTCTTC. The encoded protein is CASSGSEQFF.

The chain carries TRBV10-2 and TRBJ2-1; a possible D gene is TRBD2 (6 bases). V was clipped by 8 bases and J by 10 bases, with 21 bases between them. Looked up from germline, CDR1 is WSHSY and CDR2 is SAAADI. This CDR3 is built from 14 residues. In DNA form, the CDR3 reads TGCGCCAGCGGGTATAGCGGCTTGGCAGGAGAGCAGTTCTTC. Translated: CASGYSGLAGEQFF.

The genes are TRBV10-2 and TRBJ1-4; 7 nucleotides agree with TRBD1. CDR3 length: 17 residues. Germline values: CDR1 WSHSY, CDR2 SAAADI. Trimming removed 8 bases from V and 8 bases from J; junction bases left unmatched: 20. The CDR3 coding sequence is TGCGCCAGCTCAAAGGCCCCCAGGGGGGCTGGAGCCGAAAAACTGTTTTTT. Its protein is CASSKAPRGAGAEKLFF.

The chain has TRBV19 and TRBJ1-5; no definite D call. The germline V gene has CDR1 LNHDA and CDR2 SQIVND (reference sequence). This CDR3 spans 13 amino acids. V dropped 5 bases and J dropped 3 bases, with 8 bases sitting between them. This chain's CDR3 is CASSVVLNQPQHF. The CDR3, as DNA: TGTGCCAGTAGTGTTGTACTCAATCAGCCCCAGCATTTT.

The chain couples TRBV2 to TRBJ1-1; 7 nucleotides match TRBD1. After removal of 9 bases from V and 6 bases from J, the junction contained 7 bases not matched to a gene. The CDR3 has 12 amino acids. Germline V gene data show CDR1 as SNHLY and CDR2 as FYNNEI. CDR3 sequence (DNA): TGTGCCAGTCGAGGGGGCTTGGCTGAAGCTTTCTTT. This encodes CASRGGLAEAFF. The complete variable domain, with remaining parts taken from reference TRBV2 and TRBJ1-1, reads EPEVTQTPSHQVTQMGQEVILRCVPISNHLYFYWYRQILGQKVEFLVSFYNNEISEKSEIFDDQFSVERPDGSNFTLKIRSTKLEDSAMYFCASRGGLAEAFFGQGTRLTVV.

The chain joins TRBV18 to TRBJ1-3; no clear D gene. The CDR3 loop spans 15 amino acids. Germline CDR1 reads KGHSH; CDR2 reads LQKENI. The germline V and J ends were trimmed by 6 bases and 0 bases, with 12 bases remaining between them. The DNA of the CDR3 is TGTGCCAGCTCGCTCGACGGAAGCTCTGGAAACACCATATATTTT. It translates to CASSLDGSSGNTIYF. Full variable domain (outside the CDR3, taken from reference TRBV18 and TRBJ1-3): NAGVMQNPRHLVRRRGQEARLRCSPMKGHSHVYWYRQLPEEGLKFMVYLQKENIIDESGMPKERFSAEFPKEGPSILRIQQVVRGDSAAYFCASSLDGSSGNTIYFGEGSWLTVV.

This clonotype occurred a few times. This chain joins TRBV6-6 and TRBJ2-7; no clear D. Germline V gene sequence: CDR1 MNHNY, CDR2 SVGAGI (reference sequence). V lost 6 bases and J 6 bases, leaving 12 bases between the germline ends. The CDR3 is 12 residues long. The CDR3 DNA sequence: TGTGCCAGCAGCCTCGGCCCAATCGAGCAGTACTTC. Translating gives CASSLGPIEQYF.

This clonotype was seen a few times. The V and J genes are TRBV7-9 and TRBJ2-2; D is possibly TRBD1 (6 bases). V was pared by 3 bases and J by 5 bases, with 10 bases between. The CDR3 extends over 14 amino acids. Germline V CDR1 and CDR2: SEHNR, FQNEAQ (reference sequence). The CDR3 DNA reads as TGTGCCAGCAGCTTTGTAGGGGGAACCGGGGAGCTGTTTTTT. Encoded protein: CASSFVGGTGELFF.

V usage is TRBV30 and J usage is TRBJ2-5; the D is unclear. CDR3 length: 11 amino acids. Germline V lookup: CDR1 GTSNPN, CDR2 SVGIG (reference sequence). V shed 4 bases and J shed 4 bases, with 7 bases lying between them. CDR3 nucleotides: TGTGCCTGGATGGTGGGAGAGACCCAGTACTTC. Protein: CAWMVGETQYF.